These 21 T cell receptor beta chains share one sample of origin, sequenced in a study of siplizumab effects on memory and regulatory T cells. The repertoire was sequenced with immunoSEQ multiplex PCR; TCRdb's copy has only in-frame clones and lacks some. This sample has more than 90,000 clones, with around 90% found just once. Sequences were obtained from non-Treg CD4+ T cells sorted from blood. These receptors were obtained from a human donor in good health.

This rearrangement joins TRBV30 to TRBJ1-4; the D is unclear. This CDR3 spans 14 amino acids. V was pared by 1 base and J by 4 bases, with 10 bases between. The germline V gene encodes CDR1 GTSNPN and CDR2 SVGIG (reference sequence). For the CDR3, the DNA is TGTGCCTGGAGTGGCCGGGCCTTTAATGAAAAACTGTTTTTT. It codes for CAWSGRAFNEKLFF.

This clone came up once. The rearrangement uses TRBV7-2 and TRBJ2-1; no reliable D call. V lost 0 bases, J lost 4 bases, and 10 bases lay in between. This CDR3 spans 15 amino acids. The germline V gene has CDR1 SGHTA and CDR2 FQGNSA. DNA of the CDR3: TGTGCCAGCAGCTTAGCGGCCACGGAATACAATGAGCAGTTCTTC. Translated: CASSLAATEYNEQFF.

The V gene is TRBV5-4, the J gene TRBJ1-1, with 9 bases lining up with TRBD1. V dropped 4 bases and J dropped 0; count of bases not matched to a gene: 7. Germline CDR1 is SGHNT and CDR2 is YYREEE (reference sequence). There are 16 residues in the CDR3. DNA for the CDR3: TGTGCCAGCAGCCTGGGACAGGGAAGGATGAACACTGAAGCTTTCTTT. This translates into CASSLGQGRMNTEAFF.

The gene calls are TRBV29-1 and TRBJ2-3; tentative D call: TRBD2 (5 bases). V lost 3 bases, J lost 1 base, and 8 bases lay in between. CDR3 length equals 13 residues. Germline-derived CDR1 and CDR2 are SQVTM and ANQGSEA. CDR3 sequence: CSVDGVGTDTQYF. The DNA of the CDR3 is TGCAGCGTTGACGGGGTGGGCACAGATACGCAGTATTTT.

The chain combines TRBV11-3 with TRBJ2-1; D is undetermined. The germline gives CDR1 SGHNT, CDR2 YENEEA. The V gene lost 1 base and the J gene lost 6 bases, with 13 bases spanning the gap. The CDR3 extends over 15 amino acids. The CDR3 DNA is TGTGCCAGCAGCTTAGTGAGACTGTCGGGCAATGAGCAGTTCTTC. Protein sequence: CASSLVRLSGNEQFF.

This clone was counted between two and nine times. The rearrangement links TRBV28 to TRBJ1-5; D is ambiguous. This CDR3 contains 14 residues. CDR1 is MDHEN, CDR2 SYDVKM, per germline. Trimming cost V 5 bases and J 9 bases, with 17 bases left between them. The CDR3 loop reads CASSAGLGSWPQHF. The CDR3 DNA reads TGTGCCAGCAGTGCCGGACTGGGATCGTGGCCCCAGCATTTT.

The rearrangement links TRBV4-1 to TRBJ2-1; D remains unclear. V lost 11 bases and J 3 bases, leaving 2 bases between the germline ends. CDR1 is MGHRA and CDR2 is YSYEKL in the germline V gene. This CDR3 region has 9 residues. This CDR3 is CAHYNEQFF. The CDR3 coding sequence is TGCGCCCACTACAATGAGCAGTTCTTC.

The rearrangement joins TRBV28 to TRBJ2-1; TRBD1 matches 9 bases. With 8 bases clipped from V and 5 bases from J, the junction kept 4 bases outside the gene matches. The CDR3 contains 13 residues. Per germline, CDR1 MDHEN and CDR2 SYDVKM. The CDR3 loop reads CASWDRENNEQFF. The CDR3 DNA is TGTGCCAGCTGGGACAGGGAGAACAATGAGCAGTTCTTC.

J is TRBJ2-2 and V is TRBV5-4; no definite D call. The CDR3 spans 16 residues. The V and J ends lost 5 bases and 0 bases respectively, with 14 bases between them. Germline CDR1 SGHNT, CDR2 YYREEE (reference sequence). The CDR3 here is CASRFEARPNTGELFF. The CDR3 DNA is TGTGCCAGCAGATTCGAAGCCAGGCCGAACACCGGGGAGCTGTTTTTT.

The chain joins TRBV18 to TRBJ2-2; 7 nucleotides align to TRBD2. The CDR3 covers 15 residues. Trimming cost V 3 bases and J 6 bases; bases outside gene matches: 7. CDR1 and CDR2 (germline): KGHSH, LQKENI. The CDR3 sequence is CASSPRDYSAGELFF. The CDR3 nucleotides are TGTGCCAGCTCACCGCGGGACTATTCGGCCGGGGAGCTGTTTTTT.

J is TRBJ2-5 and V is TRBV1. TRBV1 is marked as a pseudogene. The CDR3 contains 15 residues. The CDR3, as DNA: TGCACCAGCACCCTACCGAAGGGTGGGTCGGAGACCCAGTACTTC. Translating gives CTSTLPKGGSETQYF.

CDR3 in DNA: TGCGCCAGCAGCTTGGGACAGTATACTCCCTACGAGCAGTACTTC. Its translation is CASSLGQYTPYEQYF. This chain uses TRBV5-1 with TRBJ2-7; D possibly corresponds to TRBD1 (5 bases). Germline V CDR1 and CDR2: SGHRS, YFSETQ. With 0 bases removed from V and 2 bases from J, the gap between germline ends came to 12 bases. This CDR3 is built from 15 residues.

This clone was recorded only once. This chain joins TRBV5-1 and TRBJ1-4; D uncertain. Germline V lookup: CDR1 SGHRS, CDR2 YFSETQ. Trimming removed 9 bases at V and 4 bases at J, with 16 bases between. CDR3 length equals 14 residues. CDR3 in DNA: TGCGCCACCCGCCGGGAAACAAGTAATGAAAAACTGTTTTTT. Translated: CATRRETSNEKLFF.

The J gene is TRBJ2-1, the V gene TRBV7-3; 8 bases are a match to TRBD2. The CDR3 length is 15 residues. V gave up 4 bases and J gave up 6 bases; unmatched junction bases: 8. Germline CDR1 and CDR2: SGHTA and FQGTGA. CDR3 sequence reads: CASSSGAGVFNEQFF. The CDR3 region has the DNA TGTGCCAGCAGCTCCGGAGCGGGGGTGTTCAATGAGCAGTTCTTC.

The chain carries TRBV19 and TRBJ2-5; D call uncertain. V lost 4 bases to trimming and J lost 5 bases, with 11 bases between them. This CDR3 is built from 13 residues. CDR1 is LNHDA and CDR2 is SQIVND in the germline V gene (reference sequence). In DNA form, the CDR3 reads TGTGCCAGTAGTAGTAGGCTAGGGGAGACCCAGTACTTC. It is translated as CASSSRLGETQYF.

The CDR3 here is CASLQTGSYEQYF. Written as DNA, the CDR3 is TGTGCCAGCCTTCAGACGGGCTCCTACGAGCAGTACTTC. The chain combines TRBV6-5 with TRBJ2-7; D gene uncertain. V lost 8 bases, J lost 0 bases, and 11 bases lay in between. The CDR3 sequence is 13 residues long. CDR1 is MNHEY, CDR2 SVGAGI, per germline.

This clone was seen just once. As DNA, the CDR3 is TGTGCTAGTGCAGACAGGTTGAGCTCCTACGAGCAGTACTTC. As protein: CASADRLSSYEQYF. The chain carries TRBV12-5 and TRBJ2-7; D may be TRBD1 (6 bases). V was clipped by 7 bases and J by 0 bases, with 13 bases between them. Germline loops: CDR1 LGHNT, CDR2 FRNRAP. The CDR3 runs 14 residues.

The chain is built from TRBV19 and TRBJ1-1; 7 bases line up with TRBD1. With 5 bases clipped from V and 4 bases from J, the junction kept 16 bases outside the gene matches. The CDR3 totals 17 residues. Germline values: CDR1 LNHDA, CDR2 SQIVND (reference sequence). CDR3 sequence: CASSVGQAFTIPTEAFF. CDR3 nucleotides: TGTGCCAGTAGTGTTGGACAGGCCTTTACCATCCCCACTGAAGCTTTCTTT.

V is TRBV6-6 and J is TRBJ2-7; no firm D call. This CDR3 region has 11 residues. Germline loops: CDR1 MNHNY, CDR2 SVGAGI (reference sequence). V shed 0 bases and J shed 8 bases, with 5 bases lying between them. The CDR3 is CASSYSDQQYF. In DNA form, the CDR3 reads TGTGCCAGCAGTTACTCCGACCAGCAGTACTTC.

The CDR3 spells CASSSYSGREQFF. Written as DNA, the CDR3 is TGTGCCAGCAGTTCATATAGCGGGAGGGAGCAGTTCTTC. The chain employs TRBV6-5 and TRBJ2-1; 10 nucleotides align to TRBD2. This CDR3 is built from 13 residues. J gave up 10 bases and V 4 bases, and 4 bases lay outside the gene matches. Germline V gene data show CDR1 as MNHEY and CDR2 as SVGAGI.

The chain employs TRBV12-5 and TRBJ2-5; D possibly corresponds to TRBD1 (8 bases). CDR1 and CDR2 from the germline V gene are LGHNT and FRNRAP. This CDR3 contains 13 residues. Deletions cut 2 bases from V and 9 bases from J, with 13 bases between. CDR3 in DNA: TGTGCTAGTGGTTTGTCCACAGGGGGGGCCCAGTACTTC. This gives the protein CASGLSTGGAQYF.